The clone carrying this T cell receptor beta chain was detected a few times. The data derive from a study of regulatory T cells in long-lasting Graves disease. Germline V lookup: CDR1 KGHDR, CDR2 SFDVKD. With 3 bases clipped from V and 0 bases from J, the junction kept 6 bases outside the gene matches. This CDR3 region has 17 residues. Time point indicated: newly diagnosed GD, antithyroid drugs for less than 3 months. PBMC RNA was the source of the TCR library. CDR3 regions were amplified by Arm-PCR using iRepertoire HTBI primers to build TCR beta libraries. TCRdb recomputed calls from the multiplex PCR reads with MiXCR, one row per CDR3 protein. The sample contains 450,000 to 650,000 distinct CDR3 sequences, 15% to 20% of which appear only once. These data were likewise used in another study, on T cells in Graves' hyperthyroidism and ophthalmopathy. Per that study: A model built on 13 V-J features separated ophthalmopathy from stable hyperthyroidism.

This sequence originates from a woman aged 35 to 59 with Graves disease. This sample comprised peripheral blood mononuclear cells (PBMCs), obtained at new diagnosis, from a patient treated with antithyroid drugs. This chain links TRBV24-1 with TRBJ2-2, with 7 bases matching TRBD1. The CDR3 bases are TGTGCCACCAGTGATATCAACAGGGGATCGAACACCGGGGAGCTGTTTTTT. Translating it yields CATSDINRGSNTGELFF.